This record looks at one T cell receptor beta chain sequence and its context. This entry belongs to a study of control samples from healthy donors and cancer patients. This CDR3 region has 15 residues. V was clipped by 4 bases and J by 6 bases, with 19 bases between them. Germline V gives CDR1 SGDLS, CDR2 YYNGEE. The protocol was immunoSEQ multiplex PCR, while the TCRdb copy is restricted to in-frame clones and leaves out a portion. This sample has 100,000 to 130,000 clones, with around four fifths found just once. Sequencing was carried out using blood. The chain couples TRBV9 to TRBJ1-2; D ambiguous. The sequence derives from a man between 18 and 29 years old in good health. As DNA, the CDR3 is TGTGCCAGCAGCCCCGGACCCTTGGCGTCCAATGGCTACACCTTC. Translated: CASSPGPLASNGYTF.